This T cell receptor (beta chain) emerged from a study of human T cells and chemical hapten exposure. The time point is: pre-sensitization, week 0. Noted treatment: therapeutic diphenylcyclopropenone sensitization with weekly scalp DPC. Each CDR3 protein is one row after TCRdb ran MiXCR on the RACE reads. The sample contains over 70,000 distinct CDR3 sequences, 14% of which appear only once. The specimen was whole blood, collected in connection with sensitization to the hapten diphenylcyclopropenone (DPC). The clonotype originates from a woman between 50 and 59 years old with alopecia areata. Some clones in this sample may be carry-over from other donors' samples.

In DNA form, the CDR3 reads TGCAGCGTTGATAGTGGGAGGTCTGGAAACACCATATATTTT. Its protein product is CSVDSGRSGNTIYF. This chain connects TRBV29-1 to TRBJ1-3, with D unresolved. The CDR3 sequence is 14 residues long. Trimming stripped 3 bases from V and 1 base from J, with 10 bases between. Per germline, CDR1 SQVTM and CDR2 ANQGSEA.